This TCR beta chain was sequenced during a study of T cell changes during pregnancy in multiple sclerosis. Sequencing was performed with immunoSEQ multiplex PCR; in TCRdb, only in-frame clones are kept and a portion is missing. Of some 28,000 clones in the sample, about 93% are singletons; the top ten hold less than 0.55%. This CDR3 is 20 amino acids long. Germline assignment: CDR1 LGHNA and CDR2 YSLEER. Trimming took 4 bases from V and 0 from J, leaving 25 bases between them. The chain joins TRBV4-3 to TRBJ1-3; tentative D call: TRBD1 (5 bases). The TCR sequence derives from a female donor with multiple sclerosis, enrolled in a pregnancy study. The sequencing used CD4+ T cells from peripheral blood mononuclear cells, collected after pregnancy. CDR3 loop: CASSRYPTAGTQNSGNTIYF. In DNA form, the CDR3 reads TGCGCCAGCAGCCGATACCCAACCGCCGGGACTCAAAACTCTGGAAACACCATATATTTT.